This T cell receptor beta chain came from a study of T cells expressing NK-cell markers. Findings and limits, study-wide: Once again these clonotypes came out on top in the CD3+CD56-NKG2C+ fraction of several donors.

Concerning this clonotype itself: As yet, its antigen is unknown.

The cDNA for TCR beta came from 5'RACE template switching with UMIs. TCRdb derives one entry per CDR3 protein from the 5' RACE reads, leaving out DNA. Listed are 250,000 to 300,000 distinct CDR3 sequences; around 0.4% falls within the top ten. The CDR3 covers 17 residues. CDR1 is SGHVS and CDR2 is FQNEAQ in the germline V gene. The chain employs TRBV7-8 and TRBJ2-2; TCRdb's D gene call, TRBD2, goes unchecked for lack of DNA. Material: blood T cells: a sorted CD56 or NKG2C T cell subset, CD4+ or CD8+ T cells, or bulk PBMC T cells (not recorded which). This clonotype was sampled from a man between 18 and 35 years old in good health. CDR3 protein: CASSLVGGSLNTGELFF.